The rows below give T cell receptor beta chains drawn from one sample of a study of cytomegalovirus exposure and HLA in healthy donors. TCRdb's table, derived via immunoSEQ multiplex PCR, lists solely in-frame clones and lacks some. This sample has some 220,000 clones, with over 70% found just once. The specimen sequenced was PBMCs. Source of these receptors: a woman aged 55-69 years in good health and CMV-seropositive. The CDR3 runs from the conserved cysteine through the conserved F or W. D genes are given only for firm matches. A row's size may be missing; if present it is once, few, many or a size class.

TRBD2 TRBJ2-4 - TRBV9 CASSVAGRENIQYF TGTGCCAGCAGCGTTGCGGGGAGGGAAAACATTCAGTACTTC
TRBD1 TRBJ1-5 - TRBV6-1 CASSERTGAQPQHF TGTGCCAGCAGTGAAAGGACAGGGGCTCAGCCCCAGCATTTT
- TRBJ2-7 - TRBV2 CASGRQGTGDKQYF TGTGCCAGCGGACGACAGGGAACGGGAGATAAGCAGTACTTC
TRBD1 TRBJ1-3 - TRBV19 CASRGTAIGNTIYF TGTGCCAGTCGAGGGACAGCCATTGGAAACACCATATATTTT
- TRBJ1-1 few TRBV10-2 CASEVDRNTEAFF TGCGCCAGCGAAGTAGACAGGAACACTGAAGCTTTCTTT
TRBD1 TRBJ1-1 - TRBV28 CASSLSGWGQALMNTEAFF TGTGCCAGCAGTTTAAGTGGGTGGGGACAGGCACTAATGAACACTGAAGCTTTCTTT
- TRBJ2-7 once TRBV6-1 CASSEVGNSYEQYF TGTGCCAGCAGCGAAGTTGGCAACTCCTACGAGCAGTACTTC
- TRBJ2-3 - TRBV11-3 CASSSSTDTQYF TGTGCCAGCAGCTCTAGCACAGATACGCAGTATTTT
- TRBJ2-7 - TRBV7-8 CASSTSYEQYF TGTGCCAGCAGCACGTCCTACGAGCAGTACTTC
- TRBJ1-4 - TRBV7-6 CASSLLTGTEKLFF TGTGCCAGCAGCTTACTCACAGGGACCGAAAAACTGTTTTTT
TRBD1 TRBJ1-5 - TRBV10-1 CASNGDRGGNQPQHF TGCGCCAGCAACGGGGACAGGGGTGGGAATCAGCCCCAGCATTTT
- TRBJ2-7 - TRBV7-8 CASRSGQAYEQYF TGTGCTAGCAGGTCAGGGCAGGCCTACGAGCAGTACTTC
- TRBJ2-3 few TRBV4-2 CASSQDQGLAVSTDTQYF TGTGCCAGCAGCCAAGATCAGGGGCTAGCGGTGAGCACAGATACGCAGTATTTT
- TRBJ2-7 - TRBV6-5 CASSRPTLAYEQYF TGTGCCAGCAGCCGCCCGACTCTAGCCTACGAGCAGTACTTT
TRBD2 TRBJ2-2 - TRBV19 CASSISLAGGTGELFF TGTGCCAGTAGTATTTCCCTAGCGGGAGGCACCGGGGAGCTGTTTTTT
TRBD1 TRBJ2-5 - TRBV6-5 CASSYSRGTGSRWYF TGTGCCAGCAGTTACTCGAGGGGGACAGGGTCGAGATGGTACTTC
TRBD2 TRBJ2-7 - TRBV11-2 CASTMGGAYEQYF TGTGCCAGCACTATGGGAGGGGCCTACGAGCAGTACTTC
- TRBJ1-1 few TRBV10-3 CAISDSGGPAEAFF TGTGCCATCAGTGATTCGGGGGGACCGGCTGAAGCTTTCTTT
- TRBJ1-1 once TRBV19 CASSIRGTEAFF TGTGCCAGTAGTATCAGGGGCACTGAAGCTTTCTTT
- TRBJ2-7 - TRBV5-4 CASSQGLSYEQYF TGTGCCAGCAGCCAGGGACTTTCCTACGAGCAGTACTTC
TRBD1 TRBJ2-7 few TRBV18 CASSPPMGQGKQYF TGTGCCAGCTCACCCCCCATGGGACAGGGTAAGCAGTACTTC
- TRBJ1-3 few TRBV5-1 CASSPGSSGNTIYF TGCGCCAGCAGCCCAGGATCCTCTGGAAACACCATATATTTT
- TRBJ2-3 - TRBV7-3 CASSLDSSTDTQYF TGTGCCAGCAGCTTAGACTCAAGCACAGATACGCAGTATTTT
TRBD1 TRBJ1-1 - TRBV5-5 CASSLRDRETEAFF TGTGCCAGCAGCTTAAGGGACAGGGAAACTGAAGCTTTCTTT
- TRBJ1-3 - TRBV28 CAGGTASSGNTIYF TGTGCCGGGGGGACGGCGAGCTCTGGAAACACCATATATTTT
- TRBJ2-1 - TRBV29-1 CSALRTHNEQFF TGCAGCGCCTTGCGGACTCACAATGAGCAGTTCTTC
TRBD1 TRBJ2-7 - TRBV5-4 CASSLRQGGYEQYF TGTGCCAGCAGCCTCCGACAGGGTGGCTACGAGCAGTACTTC
- TRBJ1-5 - TRBV20-1 CSAGEPQHF TGCAGTGCCGGAGAACCCCAGCATTTT
TRBD1 TRBJ1-1 - TRBV18 CASSHGLVHGGTGDTEAFF TGTGCCAGCTCACATGGGTTGGTTCACGGGGGGACAGGGGACACTGAAGCTTTCTTT
TRBD1 TRBJ1-3 - TRBV4-1 CASSRRGQGGGNTIYF TGCGCCAGCAGCCGCCGGGGACAGGGAGGTGGAAACACCATATATTTT
TRBD2 TRBJ2-1 - TRBV7-9 CASSHPGLAGEGNEQFF TGTGCCAGCAGCCACCCGGGACTAGCGGGAGAGGGCAATGAGCAGTTCTTC
TRBD1 TRBJ2-5 - TRBV6-1 CASSEMTGQQETQYF TGTGCCAGCAGTGAAATGACGGGACAGCAAGAGACCCAGTACTTC
- TRBJ1-4 few TRBV21-1 CASSKGDRAGEKLFF TGTGCCAGCAGCAAGGGGGACAGGGCAGGTGAAAAACTGTTTTTT
- TRBJ2-1 - TRBV4-2 CASSQVVSPYNEQFF TGTGCCAGCAGCCAAGTCGTCAGTCCTTACAATGAGCAGTTCTTC